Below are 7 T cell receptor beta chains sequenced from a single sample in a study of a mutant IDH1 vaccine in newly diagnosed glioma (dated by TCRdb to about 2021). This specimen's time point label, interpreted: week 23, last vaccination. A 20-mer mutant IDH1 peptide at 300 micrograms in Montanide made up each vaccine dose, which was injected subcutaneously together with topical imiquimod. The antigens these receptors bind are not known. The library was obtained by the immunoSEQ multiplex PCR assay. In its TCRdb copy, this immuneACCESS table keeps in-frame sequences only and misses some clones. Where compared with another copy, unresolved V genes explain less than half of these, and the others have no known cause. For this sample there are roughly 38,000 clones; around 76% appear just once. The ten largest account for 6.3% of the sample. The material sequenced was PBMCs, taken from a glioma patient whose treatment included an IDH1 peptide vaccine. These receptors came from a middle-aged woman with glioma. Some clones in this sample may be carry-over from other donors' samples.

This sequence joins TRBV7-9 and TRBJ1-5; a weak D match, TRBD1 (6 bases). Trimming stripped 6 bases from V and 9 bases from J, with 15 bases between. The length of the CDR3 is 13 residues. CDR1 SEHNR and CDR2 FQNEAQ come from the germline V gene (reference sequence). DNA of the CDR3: TGTGCCAGCAGTCGAACAGGGAATTTGCCCCAGCATTTT. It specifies CASSRTGNLPQHF.

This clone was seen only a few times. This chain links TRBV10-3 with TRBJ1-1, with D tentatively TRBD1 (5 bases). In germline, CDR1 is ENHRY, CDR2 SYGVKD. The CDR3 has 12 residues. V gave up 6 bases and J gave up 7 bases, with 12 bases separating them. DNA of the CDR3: TGTGCCATCAGCGCTGGGAGGGGTGAAGCTTTCTTT. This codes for CAISAGRGEAFF.

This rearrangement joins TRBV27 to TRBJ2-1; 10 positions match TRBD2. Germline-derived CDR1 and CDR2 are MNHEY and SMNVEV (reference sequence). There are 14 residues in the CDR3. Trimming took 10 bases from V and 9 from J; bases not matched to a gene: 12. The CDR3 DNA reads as TGTGCCACCAAAGCGGGAGGGCCGGTGAGTGAGCAGTTCTTC. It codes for CATKAGGPVSEQFF.

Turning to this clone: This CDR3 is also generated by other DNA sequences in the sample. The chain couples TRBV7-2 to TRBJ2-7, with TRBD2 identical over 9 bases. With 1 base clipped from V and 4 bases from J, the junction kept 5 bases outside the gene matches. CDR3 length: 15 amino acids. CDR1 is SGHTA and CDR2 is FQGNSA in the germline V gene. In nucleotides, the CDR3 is TGTGCCAGCAGCTTAGGCGGGAGGGCCCTTTACGAGCAGTACTTC. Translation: CASSLGGRALYEQYF.

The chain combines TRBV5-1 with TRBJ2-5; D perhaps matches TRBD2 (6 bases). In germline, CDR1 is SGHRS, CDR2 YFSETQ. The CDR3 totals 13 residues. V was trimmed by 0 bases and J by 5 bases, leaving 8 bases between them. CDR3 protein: CASSLVLAETQYF. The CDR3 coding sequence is TGCGCCAGCAGCTTGGTACTAGCCGAGACCCAGTACTTC. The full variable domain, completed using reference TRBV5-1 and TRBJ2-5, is KAGVTQTPRYLIKTRGQQVTLSCSPISGHRSVSWYQQTPGQGLQFLFEYFSETQRNKGNFPGRFSGRQFSNSRSEMNVSTLELGDSALYLCASSLVLAETQYFGPGTRLLVL.

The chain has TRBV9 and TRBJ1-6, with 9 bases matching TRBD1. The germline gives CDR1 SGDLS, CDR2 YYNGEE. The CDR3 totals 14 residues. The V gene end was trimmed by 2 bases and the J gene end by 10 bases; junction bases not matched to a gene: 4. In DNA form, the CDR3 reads TGTGCCAGCAGCGTCCTGACAGGGGGATCACCCCTCCACTTT. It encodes CASSVLTGGSPLHF.

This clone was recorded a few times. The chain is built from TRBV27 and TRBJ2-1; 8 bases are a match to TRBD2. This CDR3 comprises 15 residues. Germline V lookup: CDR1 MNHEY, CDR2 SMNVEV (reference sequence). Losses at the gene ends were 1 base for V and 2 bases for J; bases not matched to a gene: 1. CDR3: CASSLYGRAYNEQFF. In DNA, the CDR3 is TGTGCCAGCAGTTTATACGGGAGGGCCTACAATGAGCAGTTCTTC.